One sample yielded the 14 T cell receptor beta chains listed below, sequenced in a study of T cell changes during pregnancy in multiple sclerosis. Method: immunoSEQ multiplex PCR; TCRdb's copy keeps in-frame clones and lacks some. In the table there are about 100,000 clones, around 92% of which are singletons. Material: peripheral blood, obtained in the second trimester of pregnancy. The receptor set was obtained from a female donor with multiple sclerosis, enrolled in a pregnancy study.

The chain couples TRBV19 to TRBJ1-5; TRBD1 might be the D (6 bases). Germline-derived CDR1 and CDR2 are LNHDA and SQIVND (reference sequence). V was trimmed by 6 bases and J by 1 base, leaving 10 bases between them. This CDR3 has 14 amino acids. CDR3 loop: CASRFQGSNQPQHF. The CDR3 DNA is TGTGCCAGTAGGTTCCAGGGGAGCAATCAGCCCCAGCATTTT. The full variable domain, its missing parts supplied by reference TRBV19 and TRBJ1-5, is DGGITQSPKYLFRKEGQNVTLSCEQNLNHDAMYWYRQDPGQGLRLIYYSQIVNDFQKGDIAEGYSVSREKKESFPLTVTSAQKNPTAFYLCASRFQGSNQPQHFGDGTRLSIL.

The chain carries TRBV11-1 and TRBJ2-3, with 11 bases fitting TRBD2. This CDR3 contains 16 residues. V shed 4 bases, J shed 5 bases, and the junction held 8 bases outside the gene matches. The germline CDR1 and CDR2 sequences are SGHAT and FQDESV (reference sequence). CDR3 DNA sequence: TGTGCCAGCAGCTCGATACTAGCGGGAGTAAGAGATACGCAGTATTTT. As protein: CASSSILAGVRDTQYF.

V usage is TRBV30 and J usage is TRBJ1-5; D not resolved. CDR1 is GTSNPN, CDR2 SVGIG, per germline (reference sequence). CDR3 length: 13 amino acids. V dropped 2 bases and J dropped 5 bases, with 10 bases sitting between them. Written as DNA, the CDR3 is TGTGCCTGGAGTAGGGAGGGAGATCAGCCCCAGCATTTT. The encoded protein is CAWSREGDQPQHF.

The chain is built from TRBV18 and TRBJ1-2; TRBD1 aligns across 8 bases. V dropped 3 bases and J dropped 3; count of bases not matched to a gene: 3. Germline CDR1 KGHSH, CDR2 LQKENI. This CDR3 has 14 amino acids. The CDR3 coding sequence is TGTGCCAGCTCACCGACAGGGGTGGACTATGGCTACACCTTC. Its translation is CASSPTGVDYGYTF.

The chain uses TRBV6-6 and TRBJ2-5; 10 bases line up with TRBD1. V lost 5 bases and J lost 1; bases outside the gene matches: 7. Germline V lookup: CDR1 MNHNY, CDR2 SVGAGI (reference sequence). The CDR3 spans 16 residues. The CDR3 DNA reads TGTGCCAGCAGTCTCGGACAGGGGGTAAGCCAAGAGACCCAGTACTTC. Encoded protein: CASSLGQGVSQETQYF.

This clone is a singleton in its sample. This chain uses TRBV19 with TRBJ2-3; 7 nucleotides line up with TRBD1. Trimming cost V 4 bases and J 4 bases; bases outside gene matches: 5. This CDR3 is built from 14 residues. From germline, CDR1 is LNHDA and CDR2 SQIVND (reference sequence). The CDR3 loop is CASSRGGAADTQYF. CDR3 nucleotides: TGTGCCAGTAGTAGAGGGGGCGCCGCAGATACGCAGTATTTT.

The table lists this clone with a few counts. This chain connects TRBV30 to TRBJ1-4; no clear D. V was shortened by 0 bases and J by 14 bases, with 10 bases between the two germline ends. The CDR3 totals 11 residues. Germline loops: CDR1 GTSNPN, CDR2 SVGIG (reference sequence). The CDR3 DNA reads TGTGCCTGGAGTGTGGAGGGCCTTCTGTTTTTT. Amino acids: CAWSVEGLLFF.

CDR3 sequence reads: CAALGRSPYNEQFF. In DNA, the CDR3 is TGTGCCGCACTGGGGCGGTCCCCCTACAATGAGCAGTTCTTC. The chain recombines TRBV2 with TRBJ2-1, with TRBD1 as a possible D gene (5 bases). CDR1 and CDR2 from the germline V gene are SNHLY and FYNNEI. V lost 11 bases, J lost 2 bases, and 16 bases lay in between. The CDR3 totals 14 residues.

The rearrangement links TRBV5-4 to TRBJ2-3; possibly TRBD1 for D (6 bases). CDR3 length: 17 residues. Germline loops: CDR1 SGHNT, CDR2 YYREEE (reference sequence). Trimming removed 5 bases at V and 4 bases at J, with 23 bases between. CDR3 in amino acids: CASSLLGKGVFADTQYF. CDR3 bases: TGTGCCAGCAGTTTACTGGGAAAGGGGGTATTTGCAGATACGCAGTATTTT.

The rearrangement links TRBV5-4 to TRBJ1-3, with D maybe TRBD1 (6 bases). The germline gives CDR1 SGHNT, CDR2 YYREEE (reference sequence). V shed 4 bases and J shed 3 bases, with 14 bases lying between them. The CDR3 spans 15 residues. As DNA, the CDR3 is TGTGCCAGCAGCCCCGGTATCAGGGGTGGAAACACCATATATTTT. Translated, it gives CASSPGIRGGNTIYF.

The J gene is TRBJ2-7, the V gene TRBV5-8; unclear D gene. The CDR3 is 12 amino acids. The germline CDR1 and CDR2 sequences are SGHTS and YDEGEE. Trimming pared 2 bases from V and 4 bases from J, leaving 7 bases between. The DNA for the CDR3 is TGTGCCAGCAGCTTTCAGGTATACGAGCAGTACTTC. Translation: CASSFQVYEQYF.

This clone was detected only a few times. The chain links TRBV10-3 to TRBJ2-2; TRBD2 aligns across 13 bases. Looked up from germline, CDR1 is ENHRY and CDR2 is SYGVKD. V was clipped by 6 bases and J by 7 bases; unmatched bases: 8. The CDR3 runs 16 residues. CDR3 in amino acids: CAISRTSGSTGGELFF. The CDR3 nucleotides are TGTGCCATCAGCAGGACTAGCGGGAGTACTGGCGGGGAGCTGTTTTTT.

The chain uses TRBV28 and TRBJ1-2; D remains unclear. Germline loops: CDR1 MDHEN, CDR2 SYDVKM. The CDR3 is 12 residues long. Trimming left V 9 bases short and J 3 bases short, with 11 bases between. The CDR3 DNA follows: TGTGCCAGTATAGGTGGAGACTATGGCTACACCTTC. The encoded protein is CASIGGDYGYTF.

CDR3 region: CASSQGRGLGYGYTF. The CDR3 DNA reads as TGCGCCAGCAGCCAAGGAAGAGGGCTGGGGTATGGCTACACCTTC. The chain combines TRBV4-3 with TRBJ1-2; D not certain. Trimming removed 1 base at V and 5 bases at J, with 14 bases between. This CDR3 is 15 amino acids long. Germline-derived CDR1 and CDR2 are LGHNA and YSLEER.